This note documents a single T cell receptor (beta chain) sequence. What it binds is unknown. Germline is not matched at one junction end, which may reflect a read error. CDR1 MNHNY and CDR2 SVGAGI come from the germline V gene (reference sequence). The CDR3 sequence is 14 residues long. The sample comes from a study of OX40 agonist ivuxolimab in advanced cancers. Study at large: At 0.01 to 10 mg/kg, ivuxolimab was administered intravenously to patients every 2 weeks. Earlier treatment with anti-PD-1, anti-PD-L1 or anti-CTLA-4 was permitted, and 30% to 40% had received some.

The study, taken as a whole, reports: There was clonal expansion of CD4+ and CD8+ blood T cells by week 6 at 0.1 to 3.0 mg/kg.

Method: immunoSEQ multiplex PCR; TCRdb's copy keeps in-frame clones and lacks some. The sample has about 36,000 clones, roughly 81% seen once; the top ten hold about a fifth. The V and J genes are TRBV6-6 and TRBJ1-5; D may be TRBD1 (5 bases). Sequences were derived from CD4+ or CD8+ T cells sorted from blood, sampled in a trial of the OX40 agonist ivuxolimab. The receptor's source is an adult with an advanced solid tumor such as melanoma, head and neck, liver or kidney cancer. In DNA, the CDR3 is TGTGCCAGCAGTACCAGGGAGAACAATCAGCCTCAGCATTTT. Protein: CASSTRENNQPQHF.